Listed below are T cell receptor beta chains from one sample, sequenced in a study of blood T cells in healthy people across ages. TCRdb reanalysed the 5' RACE reads using MiXCR and keeps one entry per CDR3 protein. This sample has 1.5 million to 2 million distinct CDR3 sequences, with roughly 28% found just once. Sequenced material: blood. The source of these receptors is a woman aged 25 to 39 in good health. Each CDR3 is given with its conserved first and last residue. Fields, in order: clone size, D gene, J gene, V gene, CDR3 protein, CDR3 DNA. D genes are given only for firm matches. Some rows have no size entry. The others give once, few or many, or a class for an expanded clone.

abundance: few
d_gene: -
j_gene: TRBJ1-1
v_gene: TRBV27
CDR3aa: CASSSNQGNTEAFF
CDR3nt: TGTGCCAGCAGTTCCAATCAGGGGAACACTGAAGCTTTCTTT

abundance: few
d_gene: -
j_gene: TRBJ2-7
v_gene: TRBV5-5
CDR3aa: CASSYTGEVVYEQYF
CDR3nt: TGTGCCAGCAGCTACACAGGGGAGGTTGTCTACGAGCAGTACTTC

abundance: -
d_gene: -
j_gene: TRBJ2-5
v_gene: TRBV4-3
CDR3aa: CASSQDRRPSETQYF
CDR3nt: TGCGCCAGCAGCCAAGACCGAAGGCCCTCCGAGACCCAGTACTTC

abundance: many
d_gene: TRBD2
j_gene: TRBJ2-1
v_gene: TRBV4-1
CDR3aa: CASSLRGGGTQNNEQFF
CDR3nt: TGCGCCAGCAGCCTCCGGGGCGGGGGGACCCAGAACAATGAGCAGTTCTTC

abundance: -
d_gene: -
j_gene: TRBJ2-7
v_gene: TRBV12-5
CDR3aa: CASGLNDLSHYEQYF
CDR3nt: TGTGCTAGTGGTTTAAACGACCTCTCGCATTACGAGCAGTACTTC

abundance: many
d_gene: -
j_gene: TRBJ2-1
v_gene: TRBV2
CDR3aa: CASNTGTQYNEQFF
CDR3nt: TGTGCCAGCAACACCGGGACTCAGTACAATGAGCAGTTCTTC

abundance: -
d_gene: -
j_gene: TRBJ1-5
v_gene: TRBV30
CDR3aa: CAWSVQPGQQPQHF
CDR3nt: TGTGCCTGGAGTGTACAGCCAGGGCAGCAGCCCCAGCATTTT

abundance: -
d_gene: -
j_gene: TRBJ1-1
v_gene: TRBV29-1
CDR3aa: CSVEVVGQKAFF
CDR3nt: TGCAGCGTTGAAGTTGTAGGACAGAAAGCTTTCTTT

abundance: -
d_gene: TRBD2
j_gene: TRBJ2-7
v_gene: TRBV28
CDR3aa: CASSLHTSGRASYEQYF
CDR3nt: TGTGCCAGCAGTTTACATACTAGCGGGAGGGCCTCCTACGAGCAGTACTTC

abundance: many
d_gene: -
j_gene: TRBJ2-5
v_gene: TRBV29-1
CDR3aa: CSVRDIVTQYF
CDR3nt: TGCAGCGTCCGGGATATTGTGACCCAGTACTTC

abundance: many
d_gene: -
j_gene: TRBJ2-7
v_gene: TRBV5-1
CDR3aa: CASSLGQSSTYEQYF
CDR3nt: TGCGCCAGCAGCTTGGGCCAGTCCTCGACCTACGAGCAGTACTTC

abundance: -
d_gene: -
j_gene: TRBJ1-6
v_gene: TRBV3-1
CDR3aa: CASSQMSSYNSPLHF
CDR3nt: TGTGCCAGCAGCCAAATGAGCTCCTATAATTCACCCCTCCACTTT

abundance: -
d_gene: -
j_gene: TRBJ1-2
v_gene: TRBV5-6
CDR3aa: CASSVVSSADYGYTF
CDR3nt: TGTGCCAGCAGCGTCGTCTCCAGTGCAGACTATGGCTACACCTTC

abundance: few
d_gene: -
j_gene: TRBJ2-3
v_gene: TRBV6-4
CDR3aa: CASSDQSTDPQYF
CDR3nt: TGTGCCAGCAGTGACCAAAGCACAGATCCGCAGTATTTT

abundance: -
d_gene: TRBD2
j_gene: TRBJ2-5
v_gene: TRBV5-1
CDR3aa: CASSPGLAGANQETQYF
CDR3nt: TGCGCCAGCAGCCCGGGACTAGCGGGGGCCAACCAAGAGACCCAGTACTTC

abundance: -
d_gene: -
j_gene: TRBJ1-2
v_gene: TRBV20-1
CDR3aa: CSARDRRNGYTF
CDR3nt: TGCAGTGCTAGAGATCGACGGAATGGCTACACCTTC

abundance: many
d_gene: -
j_gene: TRBJ2-4
v_gene: TRBV20-1
CDR3aa: CSAREGLTAPENIQYF
CDR3nt: TGCAGTGCTAGAGAGGGCCTGACAGCACCTGAAAACATTCAGTACTTC

abundance: -
d_gene: TRBD1
j_gene: TRBJ1-5
v_gene: TRBV6-1
CDR3aa: CASRSGTGVGQPQHF
CDR3nt: TGTGCCAGCAGATCCGGGACAGGGGTGGGGCAGCCCCAGCATTTT

abundance: few
d_gene: -
j_gene: TRBJ1-2
v_gene: TRBV7-9
CDR3aa: CASSLVAARAYGYTF
CDR3nt: TGTGCCAGCAGCTTAGTTGCCGCCCGCGCCTATGGCTACACCTTC

abundance: many
d_gene: TRBD1
j_gene: TRBJ2-6
v_gene: TRBV9
CDR3aa: CASSVATRVTGVGANVLTF
CDR3nt: TGTGCCAGCAGCGTAGCTACTAGAGTAACAGGGGTTGGGGCCAACGTCCTGACTTTC

abundance: -
d_gene: -
j_gene: TRBJ2-5
v_gene: TRBV30
CDR3aa: CAWSPLDFMTQYF
CDR3nt: TGTGCCTGGAGTCCCTTGGATTTTATGACCCAGTACTTC

abundance: few
d_gene: -
j_gene: TRBJ2-5
v_gene: TRBV7-9
CDR3aa: CASSLGATPGETQYF
CDR3nt: TGTGCCAGCAGCTTAGGGGCAACCCCCGGAGAGACCCAGTACTTC

abundance: once
d_gene: TRBD2
j_gene: TRBJ2-5
v_gene: TRBV20-1
CDR3aa: CSARESSGNQETQYF
CDR3nt: TGCAGTGCTAGAGAGTCCAGCGGGAACCAAGAGACCCAGTACTTC

abundance: -
d_gene: -
j_gene: TRBJ2-3
v_gene: TRBV10-1
CDR3aa: CASSERGSTRHTQYF
CDR3nt: TGCGCCAGCAGTGAGCGGGGGTCTACAAGGCATACGCAGTATTTT

abundance: -
d_gene: -
j_gene: TRBJ1-2
v_gene: TRBV2
CDR3aa: CASRDGDGYTF
CDR3nt: TGTGCCAGCAGGGACGGGGATGGCTACACCTTC

abundance: -
d_gene: -
j_gene: TRBJ1-2
v_gene: TRBV12-3/TRBV12-4
CDR3aa: CASSSAIYGYTF
CDR3nt: TGTGCCAGCAGTTCGGCGATCTATGGCTACACCTTC

abundance: -
d_gene: TRBD1
j_gene: TRBJ2-7
v_gene: TRBV20-1
CDR3aa: CSARGGTGAYEQYF
CDR3nt: TGCAGTGCTAGGGGGGGGACAGGGGCCTACGAGCAGTACTTC

abundance: few
d_gene: TRBD2
j_gene: TRBJ2-1
v_gene: TRBV6-2/TRBV6-3
CDR3aa: CASTELAGENEQFF
CDR3nt: TGTGCCAGCACCGAACTAGCGGGTGAGAATGAGCAGTTCTTC

abundance: -
d_gene: -
j_gene: TRBJ2-1
v_gene: TRBV9
CDR3aa: CTSSVVSGTNEQFF
CDR3nt: TGTACCAGCAGCGTAGTTTCCGGGACCAATGAGCAGTTCTTC

abundance: -
d_gene: -
j_gene: TRBJ1-4
v_gene: TRBV5-5
CDR3aa: CASSQTWEGGKLFF
CDR3nt: TGTGCCAGCAGCCAAACGTGGGAAGGAGGAAAACTGTTTTTT

abundance: -
d_gene: -
j_gene: TRBJ1-5
v_gene: TRBV7-2
CDR3aa: CASSLSHSPGQPQHF
CDR3nt: TGTGCCAGCAGCTTAAGTCACTCCCCGGGACAGCCCCAGCATTTT

abundance: many
d_gene: -
j_gene: TRBJ2-3
v_gene: TRBV28
CDR3aa: CASSLNRDTQYF
CDR3nt: TGTGCCAGCAGTCTCAACAGGGATACGCAGTATTTT

abundance: -
d_gene: -
j_gene: TRBJ2-1
v_gene: TRBV24-1
CDR3aa: CATRDRTDNEQFF
CDR3nt: TGTGCCACCAGGGATCGGACCGACAATGAGCAGTTCTTC

abundance: -
d_gene: -
j_gene: TRBJ2-2
v_gene: TRBV29-1
CDR3aa: CSVPKRTNTGELFF
CDR3nt: TGCAGCGTCCCCAAGCGGACTAACACCGGGGAGCTGTTTTTT

abundance: -
d_gene: TRBD1
j_gene: TRBJ2-3
v_gene: TRBV12-3/TRBV12-4
CDR3aa: CASEDRGWGDTQYF
CDR3nt: TGTGCCAGCGAGGACAGGGGGTGGGGAGATACGCAGTATTTT

abundance: -
d_gene: TRBD2
j_gene: TRBJ2-7
v_gene: TRBV11-3
CDR3aa: CASSLTGLAGEGNEQYF
CDR3nt: TGTGCCAGCAGCTTAACGGGACTAGCGGGAGAGGGCAATGAGCAGTACTTC

abundance: -
d_gene: -
j_gene: TRBJ2-4
v_gene: TRBV12-3/TRBV12-4
CDR3aa: CASRVAGEGKQYF
CDR3nt: TGTGCCAGCAGAGTAGCTGGTGAAGGAAAGCAGTACTTC

abundance: -
d_gene: -
j_gene: TRBJ2-2
v_gene: TRBV5-1
CDR3aa: CASSLAPTGNTGELFF
CDR3nt: TGCGCCAGCAGCCTAGCCCCCACAGGGAACACTGGGGAGCTGTTTTTT

abundance: -
d_gene: -
j_gene: TRBJ2-7
v_gene: TRBV30
CDR3aa: CAWGGRTVYEQYF
CDR3nt: TGTGCCTGGGGTGGTCGGACAGTTTACGAGCAGTACTTC

abundance: -
d_gene: -
j_gene: TRBJ2-3
v_gene: TRBV5-1
CDR3aa: CASCLEGPDTQYF
CDR3nt: TGCGCCAGCTGCCTGGAGGGCCCAGATACGCAGTATTTT

abundance: -
d_gene: TRBD2
j_gene: TRBJ2-1
v_gene: TRBV28
CDR3aa: CASSSPGLGGEQFF
CDR3nt: TGTGCCAGCAGTAGCCCGGGACTAGGGGGTGAGCAGTTCTTC

abundance: -
d_gene: -
j_gene: TRBJ2-5
v_gene: TRBV12-3/TRBV12-4
CDR3aa: CASLPTGSQETQYF
CDR3nt: TGTGCCAGCCTACCTACAGGGAGCCAAGAGACCCAGTACTTC

abundance: -
d_gene: TRBD2
j_gene: TRBJ2-1
v_gene: TRBV20-1
CDR3aa: CSASPTSAPTWDEQFF
CDR3nt: TGCAGTGCTAGCCCTACTAGCGCCCCAACGTGGGATGAGCAGTTCTTC

abundance: -
d_gene: -
j_gene: TRBJ1-5
v_gene: TRBV5-1
CDR3aa: CASGPGTLNQPQHF
CDR3nt: TGCGCCAGCGGCCCGGGCACCCTTAATCAGCCCCAGCATTTT

abundance: many
d_gene: TRBD2
j_gene: TRBJ2-7
v_gene: TRBV12-3/TRBV12-4
CDR3aa: CATRISGSPYEQYF
CDR3nt: TGTGCCACCCGGATTAGCGGGAGTCCCTACGAGCAGTACTTC

abundance: -
d_gene: -
j_gene: TRBJ2-7
v_gene: TRBV29-1
CDR3aa: CSVEVSRSYEQYF
CDR3nt: TGCAGCGTTGAAGTATCCCGATCCTACGAGCAGTACTTC